These 25 T cell receptor beta chains were sequenced from one sample in a study of spatial heterogeneity in lung cancer. The time point is: blood at routine non-recurrence follow-up after resection. TCRdb re-derived calls from the 5' RACE reads in MiXCR, one entry per CDR3 protein. The table includes about 38,000 distinct CDR3 sequences, roughly 8% detected once. Sample: PBMCs, taken at follow-up. Source of these receptors: a male donor with early-stage non-small cell lung cancer.

This clonotype occurred many times. Germline is not matched at one junction end, which may reflect a read error. The chain recombines TRBV29-1 with TRBJ2-1; D is unresolved. Germline-derived CDR1 and CDR2 are SQVTM and ANQGSEA. This CDR3 region has 9 residues. The CDR3 loop is CSVDVTDIF. For the CDR3, the DNA is TGCAGCGTTGACGTGACCGATATCTTC.

This clonotype has only a few counts. The chain is built from TRBV19 and TRBJ2-1; 7 bases are shared with TRBD2. CDR1 is LNHDA, CDR2 SQIVND, per germline (reference sequence). The CDR3 spans 15 residues. Trimming cost V 3 bases and J 5 bases; bases outside gene matches: 7. The CDR3 bases are TGTGCCAGTAGTATTCGGGGGGTATGGAACAATGAGCAGTTCTTC. This translates into CASSIRGVWNNEQFF.

This clonotype was found many times. The chain joins TRBV6-1 to TRBJ2-1, with D unclear. The CDR3 extends over 14 amino acids. The V end was cut by 0 bases, the J end by 10 bases, with 13 bases between. Germline V gene sequence: CDR1 MNHNS, CDR2 SASEGT. Here the CDR3 reads CASSEAPQEIEQFF. Here the CDR3 DNA reads TGTGCCAGCAGTGAAGCCCCCCAGGAGATCGAGCAGTTCTTC.

This chain links TRBV29-1 with TRBJ1-2, with TRBD1 matching over 8 bases. Germline CDR1 and CDR2: SQVTM and ANQGSEA. The V gene end was trimmed by 3 bases and the J gene end by 8 bases; junction bases not matched to a gene: 5. This CDR3 has 12 residues. In DNA, the CDR3 is TGCAGCGTTGATCGGGACAGGTTGGGCTACACCTTC. Translated, it gives CSVDRDRLGYTF.

This clonotype was counted many times. The gene calls are TRBV14 and TRBJ2-7; 10 bases map to TRBD1. Trimming removed 9 bases from V and 0 bases from J; junction bases left unmatched: 5. The CDR3 runs to 14 residues. Germline V CDR1 and CDR2: SGHDN, FVKESK. This chain's CDR3 is CASRRTGGSYEQYF. The DNA of the CDR3 is TGTGCCAGTCGTAGGACAGGGGGCTCCTACGAGCAGTACTTC.

This clonotype has ten or more counts. The rearrangement uses TRBV7-2 and TRBJ2-5; TRBD2 might be the D (6 bases). Germline V CDR1 and CDR2: SGHTA, FQGNSA. The V gene lost 1 base and the J gene lost 5 bases, with 14 bases spanning the gap. CDR3 length equals 15 residues. The CDR3 here is CASSLGGGKRETQYF. The CDR3, as DNA: TGTGCCAGCAGCTTAGGTGGAGGGAAGAGGGAGACCCAGTACTTC.

The chain employs TRBV7-6 and TRBJ2-1; D is perhaps TRBD1 or TRBD2 (5 bases each). Trimming took 2 bases from V and 5 from J, leaving 19 bases between them. The germline V gene encodes CDR1 SGHVS and CDR2 FNYEAQ. The CDR3 is made up of 17 amino acids. This chain's CDR3 is CASSLLTGTPPHNEQFF. The CDR3 coding sequence is TGTGCCAGCAGCTTACTCACCGGGACGCCTCCCCACAATGAGCAGTTCTTC.

V and J are TRBV6-1 and TRBJ2-1, with D possibly TRBD2 on 5 matching bases. Germline assignment: CDR1 MNHNS and CDR2 SASEGT. This CDR3 spans 20 amino acids. The V and J ends lost 4 bases and 4 bases respectively, with 29 bases between them. The CDR3 here is CASSAGIPAIWTGSYNEQFF. The CDR3 DNA follows: TGTGCCAGCAGTGCAGGCATTCCGGCAATCTGGACTGGTTCATACAATGAGCAGTTCTTC.

This clonotype appeared many times. The DNA for the CDR3 is TGTGCCAGCTCACCAACGGATTCGTCTGAAACTGAAGCTTTCTTT. It yields the protein CASSPTDSSETEAFF. The chain is built from TRBV18 and TRBJ1-1; D call uncertain. Germline CDR1 and CDR2: KGHSH and LQKENI. The CDR3 length is 15 residues. Between the trimmed V and J ends, which lost 2 bases and 5 bases, there was a span of 15 bases.

This clonotype was seen ten or more times. This chain joins TRBV2 and TRBJ1-6; 7 bases fit TRBD1. The CDR3 sequence is 14 residues long. Unmatched junction bases numbered 8, after V lost 6 bases and J lost 9 bases. Germline CDR1 and CDR2: SNHLY and FYNNEI. The CDR3 loop is CASRPTQGTSPLHF. CDR3 sequence (DNA): TGTGCCAGCAGACCTACACAGGGGACTTCACCCCTCCACTTT.

This clonotype was observed many times. This chain links TRBV29-1 with TRBJ2-3; D gene ambiguous. Trimming took 3 bases from V and 11 from J, leaving 15 bases between them. The germline V gene encodes CDR1 SQVTM and CDR2 ANQGSEA. The CDR3 contains 12 residues. As DNA, the CDR3 is TGCAGCGTTGAGAGTGGACCCCTTGGGCAGTATTTT. Encoded protein: CSVESGPLGQYF.

This clonotype came up many times. CDR3 in amino acids: CAWYSYNEQFF. CDR3 DNA sequence: TGTGCCTGGTACTCCTACAATGAGCAGTTCTTC. The chain combines TRBV30 with TRBJ2-1; D uncertain. Germline V gene data show CDR1 as GTSNPN and CDR2 as SVGIG (reference sequence). The CDR3 length is 11 residues. V was clipped by 5 bases and J by 0 bases, with 2 bases between them.

Notes on this clonotype: Possible read error: a much larger clone is one base away. The chain uses TRBV12-3 or TRBV12-4 and TRBJ2-5; weak D call: TRBD2 (5 bases). The V end was cut by 5 bases, the J end by 4 bases, with 11 bases between. The CDR3 consists of 13 residues. CDR3 amino acids: CASSMRGLETQYF. CDR3 DNA: TGTGCCAGCAGTATGAGAGGGTTAGAGACCCAGTACTTC.

In its sample, this clonotype was seen many times. The CDR3 protein is CASTPGQTKEQYF. CDR3 coding DNA: TGCGCCAGCACGCCGGGACAGACGAAAGAGCAGTACTTC. The rearrangement uses TRBV5-1 and TRBJ2-7; TRBD1 agrees at 7 bases. The germline CDR1 and CDR2 sequences are SGHRS and YFSETQ. The CDR3 runs to 13 residues. V lost 6 bases and J lost 7; bases outside the gene matches: 10.

This clonotype was detected ten times or more. The J gene is TRBJ1-2, the V gene TRBV29-1, with 12 bases matching TRBD1. Germline lookup yields CDR1 SQVTM and CDR2 ANQGSEA. Trimming at V came to 3 bases and at J to 2 bases, leaving 4 bases not matched to a gene. There are 15 residues in the CDR3. The CDR3 nucleotides read TGCAGCGTTGACCTCGGGACAGGGGGCAACTATGGCTACACCTTC. Its translation is CSVDLGTGGNYGYTF.

This clonotype was found many times. This chain joins TRBV7-6 and TRBJ1-1; D is unresolved. The CDR3 is 13 residues long. Deletions cut 5 bases from V and 7 bases from J, with 14 bases between. Germline loops: CDR1 SGHVS, CDR2 FNYEAQ. The CDR3: CASSPDIGSEAFF. The DNA for the CDR3 is TGTGCCAGCAGCCCAGATATCGGGAGTGAAGCTTTCTTT.

This clonotype appeared many times. The chain links TRBV10-3 to TRBJ2-2, with D tentatively TRBD1 (5 bases). Germline CDR1 is ENHRY and CDR2 is SYGVKD. This CDR3 contains 13 residues. Trimming shortened V by 11 bases and J by 4 bases, and 14 bases separated the two germline ends. CDR3 nucleotides: TGTGCCCATCAAGGGGAAGGCACCGGGGAGCTGTTTTTT. Translated, it gives CAHQGEGTGELFF.

The table lists this clonotype with many counts. The rearrangement uses TRBV5-4 and TRBJ2-7, with D possibly being TRBD2 (6 bases). Germline V gives CDR1 SGHNT, CDR2 YYREEE (reference sequence). V lost 4 bases, J lost 0 bases, and 20 bases lay in between. The CDR3 contains 17 residues. Here the CDR3 reads CASSQARAGLDSYEQYF. DNA for the CDR3: TGTGCCAGCAGCCAAGCGCGGGCGGGACTTGACTCCTACGAGCAGTACTTC.

In this sample, this clonotype turned up many times. The chain links TRBV18 to TRBJ2-1; 11 bases align to TRBD2. This CDR3 contains 18 residues. Germline V gene data show CDR1 as KGHSH and CDR2 as LQKENI. Losses at the gene ends were 2 bases for V and 0 bases for J; bases not matched to a gene: 6. CDR3 DNA sequence: TGTGCCAGCTCACCAGGGACTAGCGGATCCCTCTCCTACAATGAGCAGTTCTTC. It is translated as CASSPGTSGSLSYNEQFF. Full variable domain (rest looked up from reference TRBV18 and TRBJ2-1): NAGVMQNPRHLVRRRGQEARLRCSPMKGHSHVYWYRQLPEEGLKFMVYLQKENIIDESGMPKERFSAEFPKEGPSILRIQQVVRGDSAAYFCASSPGTSGSLSYNEQFFGPGTRLTVL.

The table lists this clonotype with many counts. This sequence joins TRBV7-9 and TRBJ1-4, with 7 bases identical to TRBD1. The V gene end was trimmed by 5 bases and the J gene end by 11 bases; junction bases not matched to a gene: 14. From germline, CDR1 is SEHNR and CDR2 FQNEAQ (reference sequence). There are 15 residues in the CDR3. The CDR3 reads CASSGPGQITSKLFF. CDR3 bases: TGTGCCAGCAGCGGACCGGGACAGATAACATCTAAACTGTTTTTT.

V usage is TRBV6-5 and J usage is TRBJ1-2, with D hard to call. Germline V gene lookup returns CDR1 MNHEY and CDR2 SVGAGI. This CDR3 is built from 14 residues. The germline V and J ends were trimmed by 10 bases and 7 bases, with 22 bases remaining between them. The CDR3 DNA reads as TGTGCCAACAGAACTAGGGAGCCCTGGGGTGGCTACACCTTC. It is translated as CANRTREPWGGYTF.

Ten or more counts support this clonotype. The chain links TRBV11-2 to TRBJ2-3, with TRBD1 matching over 7 bases. J was trimmed by 7 bases and V by 5 bases; bases with no gene match: 9. Germline assignment: CDR1 SGHAT and CDR2 FQNNGV. The CDR3 is 14 amino acids. DNA for the CDR3: TGTGCCAGCAGCAATCGAAGAGGGGGCAATACGCAGTATTTT. This sequence encodes CASSNRRGGNTQYF.

Ten or more counts support this clonotype. The chain joins TRBV5-1 to TRBJ1-1, with 7 nucleotides matching TRBD1. Germline V gene sequence: CDR1 SGHRS, CDR2 YFSETQ. This CDR3 comprises 14 residues. Trimming cost V 4 bases and J 5 bases; bases outside gene matches: 8. CDR3 in DNA: TGCGCCAGCAGCCGACAGGGAGGAGGAACTGAAGCTTTCTTT. Protein sequence: CASSRQGGGTEAFF.

At least ten counts were recorded for this clonotype. J is TRBJ2-5 and V is TRBV3-1; TRBD2 might be the D (5 bases). Trimming took 5 bases from V and 0 from J, leaving 10 bases between them. Germline V gene data show CDR1 as LGHDT and CDR2 as YNNKEL (reference sequence). The CDR3 totals 14 residues. Here the CDR3 reads CASSGWTDQETQYF. DNA for the CDR3: TGTGCCAGCAGCGGATGGACTGACCAAGAGACCCAGTACTTC.

There are many counts of this clonotype. The rearrangement uses TRBV7-8 and TRBJ2-1; no reliable D call. Trimming cost V 5 bases and J 4 bases, with 18 bases left between them. CDR1 is SGHVS, CDR2 FQNEAQ, per germline. There are 16 residues in the CDR3. The CDR3 DNA reads TGTGCCAGCAGCCACCGCGTCCCCGGACCATACAATGAGCAGTTCTTC. It translates to CASSHRVPGPYNEQFF.